The T cell receptor (beta chain) under discussion was sequenced for a study of early T cells in non-severe SARS-CoV-2 infection. This clonotype has ten or more counts. This CDR3 is 14 amino acids long. From germline, CDR1 is SEHNR and CDR2 FQNEAQ (reference sequence). The V end was cut by 8 bases, the J end by 6 bases, with 17 bases between. Unique molecular identifiers were affixed to single, distinct cDNA molecules. Each CDR3 protein gets one entry after TCRdb re-called the 5' RACE reads with MiXCR. The profile shows 65,000 to 80,000 distinct CDR3 sequences, over 10% of them singletons. The sample taken for sequencing was whole blood. The chain carries TRBV7-9 and TRBJ2-1, with D perhaps matching TRBD1 (7 bases). This clonotype was obtained from an adult who was a healthcare worker with PCR-confirmed SARS-CoV-2 infection or an uninfected control (not recorded which). The CDR3 region is CASPQAGGSNEQFF. The DNA of the CDR3 is TGTGCCAGCCCACAAGCAGGGGGGTCCAATGAGCAGTTCTTC.